Listed below are T cell receptor beta chains from one sample, sequenced in a study of cytomegalovirus exposure and HLA in healthy donors. Repertoires were generated with immunoSEQ multiplex PCR, while TCRdb's copy carries only in-frame clones and drops some. The sample carries about 190,000 clones, around 75% recorded once. The sample consisted of PBMCs. These receptors all stem from a woman aged 30 to 39 in good health and CMV-seronegative. Each CDR3 is given with its conserved first and last residue. The D gene is left open where the match is weak. Not every row has a clone size; where given, it reads once, few, many or a size class.

TRBV5-1	few	NA	TRBJ1-6	CASSANQGTINSPLHF	TGCGCCAGCAGCGCAAATCAGGGTACTATTAATTCACCCCTCCACTTT
TRBV5-1	NA	TRBD2	TRBJ2-5	CASTRTSGQETQYF	TGCGCCAGCACGAGGACTAGCGGGCAAGAGACCCAGTACTTC
TRBV11-2	NA	TRBD2	TRBJ2-7	CASSSLAGAGNEQYF	TGTGCCAGCAGCTCCCTAGCGGGAGCTGGAAACGAGCAGTACTTC
TRBV27	NA	TRBD1	TRBJ1-1	CASRTGDRRNTEAFF	TGTGCCAGCAGGACCGGGGACAGGAGGAACACTGAAGCTTTCTTT
TRBV6-4	NA	NA	TRBJ2-1	CASSAMAGLAEQFF	TGTGCCAGCAGTGCTATGGCGGGACTTGCTGAGCAGTTCTTC
TRBV4-1	NA	TRBD1	TRBJ1-5	CASSQEDRENQPQHF	TGCGCCAGCAGCCAAGAGGACAGGGAGAATCAGCCCCAGCATTTT
TRBV9	NA	TRBD2	TRBJ2-2	CASSSRLAGGPGMNTGELFF	TGTGCCAGCAGCTCCCGACTAGCGGGGGGCCCTGGGATGAACACCGGGGAGCTGTTTTTT
TRBV27	NA	TRBD1	TRBJ1-2	CASSSPGRGRGFDGYTF	TGTGCCAGCAGTTCACCAGGCCGTGGCAGGGGGTTCGATGGCTACACCTTC
TRBV7-2	NA	TRBD1	TRBJ2-7	CASSRGTGSYEQYF	TGTGCCAGCAGCCGAGGGACAGGCAGCTACGAGCAGTACTTC
TRBV7-2	NA	NA	TRBJ2-1	CASSLYRDNEQFF	TGTGCCAGCAGCCTCTACCGGGACAATGAGCAGTTCTTC
TRBV5-1	few	NA	TRBJ1-1	CASSLGLGANTEAFF	TGCGCCAGCAGCTTGGGGTTGGGGGCGAACACTGAAGCTTTCTTT
TRBV6-1	once	NA	TRBJ1-5	CASRGRGMWDQPQHF	TGTGCCAGCAGGGGTCGGGGGATGTGGGATCAGCCCCAGCATTTT
TRBV4-1	NA	NA	TRBJ1-2	CASSQELGPLLAGDDGYTF	TGCGCCAGCAGCCAAGAACTGGGCCCTTTGCTGGCGGGGGACGATGGCTACACCTTC
TRBV18	NA	NA	TRBJ1-4	CASSPPRTTNEKLFF	TGTGCCAGCTCACCACCGAGGACAACTAATGAAAAACTGTTTTTT
TRBV5-6	NA	NA	TRBJ2-1	CASSQYWDTSDNEQFF	TGTGCCAGCAGCCAATACTGGGACACTTCTGACAATGAGCAGTTCTTC
TRBV5-1	once	NA	TRBJ1-1	CASSLDRSVNTEAFF	TGCGCCAGCAGCTTGGATAGGAGCGTGAACACTGAAGCTTTCTTT
TRBV7-3	NA	TRBD1	TRBJ1-1	CASSSTGVSEAFF	TGTGCCAGCAGCTCGACAGGGGTCTCTGAAGCTTTCTTT
TRBV5-1	once	NA	TRBJ2-1	CASSLGGLGEQFF	TGCGCCAGCAGCTTGGGTGGCCTAGGTGAGCAGTTCTTC
TRBV5-1	NA	TRBD1	TRBJ1-1	CASSYRGNTEAFF	TGCGCCAGCAGCTACAGGGGAAACACTGAAGCTTTCTTT
TRBV5-1	NA	NA	TRBJ1-1	CASSGGGRRPEAFF	TGCGCCAGCAGCGGGGGGGGCAGACGGCCTGAAGCTTTCTTT
TRBV19	NA	TRBD1	TRBJ1-1	CASSIAPGQGFEAFF	TGTGCCAGTAGTATAGCCCCTGGACAGGGTTTTGAAGCTTTCTTT
TRBV27	NA	NA	TRBJ1-5	CASRAAGGNQPQHF	TGTGCCAGCAGAGCGGCGGGAGGCAATCAGCCCCAGCATTTT
TRBV27	NA	TRBD1	TRBJ1-1	CATLPAGGFMNTEAFF	TGTGCCACCCTGCCTGCAGGGGGGTTCATGAACACTGAAGCTTTCTTT
TRBV2	NA	NA	TRBJ1-2	CARTAAGNYGYTF	TGTGCCAGAACCGCCGCGGGAAACTATGGCTACACCTTC
TRBV5-1	once	NA	TRBJ2-3	CASSLQTGTSTDTQYF	TGCGCCAGCAGCCTCCAGACAGGAACTAGCACAGATACGCAGTATTTT
TRBV30	NA	NA	TRBJ2-1	CAWSAGDYNEQFF	TGTGCCTGGAGTGCCGGGGACTACAATGAGCAGTTCTTC
TRBV7-9	NA	NA	TRBJ2-7	CASSPPAYEQYF	TGTGCCAGCAGCCCTCCGGCCTACGAGCAGTACTTC
TRBV4-1	few	NA	TRBJ1-1	CASSQDSGGGYTEAFF	TGCGCCAGCAGCCAAGATTCCGGGGGGGGATACACTGAAGCTTTCTTT
TRBV4-2	NA	NA	TRBJ1-5	CASSQGTDNQPQHF	TGTGCCAGCAGCCAAGGGACAGACAATCAGCCCCAGCATTTT
TRBV7-9	NA	TRBD2	TRBJ2-6	CASSLGSLAGSSGANVLTF	TGTGCCAGCAGCTTAGGCTCACTAGCGGGGTCCTCTGGGGCCAACGTCCTGACTTTC
TRBV27	once	NA	TRBJ2-7	CASSLRDKAYEQYF	TGTGCCAGCAGTTTGAGGGACAAAGCCTACGAGCAGTACTTC
TRBV6-5	NA	NA	TRBJ1-2	CASSGILDTNYGYTF	TGTGCCAGCTCCGGTATCCTTGACACTAACTATGGCTACACCTTC
TRBV19	NA	NA	TRBJ1-2	CATRGGLGRVYGYTF	TGTGCCACCCGCGGGGGACTCGGGAGGGTCTATGGCTACACCTTC
TRBV5-1	few	NA	TRBJ2-3	CASFGGGYTDTQYF	TGCGCCAGCTTTGGGGGCGGGTACACAGATACGCAGTATTTT
TRBV6-7	NA	TRBD1	TRBJ1-5	CASSYPGTGDQPQHF	TGTGCCAGCAGTTACCCCGGGACAGGGGACCAGCCCCAGCATTTT
TRBV2	NA	NA	TRBJ1-1	CATSLRRSNTEAFF	TGTGCCACCTCACTGAGGCGGTCCAACACTGAAGCTTTCTTT
TRBV5-1	few	TRBD1	TRBJ1-5	CASSQGTGNTNQPQHF	TGCGCCAGCAGCCAGGGGACAGGGAACACAAATCAGCCCCAGCATTTT
TRBV5-1	few	TRBD2	TRBJ2-1	CASSLALAGGPLTHEQFF	TGCGCCAGCAGCTTGGCTCTAGCGGGAGGCCCTTTAACACATGAGCAGTTCTTC
TRBV10-1	NA	NA	TRBJ2-7	CASSDCLAKKEQYF	TGCGCCAGCAGTGATTGTCTAGCGAAGAAAGAGCAGTACTTC
TRBV18	once	TRBD1	TRBJ1-1	CASEDRGLNTEAFF	TGTGCCAGCGAGGACAGGGGTCTGAACACTGAAGCTTTCTTT
TRBV19	NA	NA	TRBJ1-1	CASSIGSVVNTEAFF	TGTGCCAGTAGTATAGGTTCGGTCGTGAACACTGAAGCTTTCTTT
TRBV11-2	NA	NA	TRBJ2-5	CASSLGLRVLETQYF	TGTGCCAGCAGCCTGGGGCTCCGGGTTTTGGAGACCCAGTACTTC
TRBV4-2	few	NA	TRBJ2-1	CASSHLPGNEQFF	TGTGCCAGCAGCCATCTCCCGGGAAATGAGCAGTTCTTC
TRBV6-5	NA	NA	TRBJ2-1	CASSPRGSNREQFF	TGTGCCAGCAGTCCTCGGGGGAGTAATCGTGAGCAGTTCTTC
TRBV10-3	NA	NA	TRBJ2-7	CAISGSTVMYF	TGTGCCATCAGTGGTTCGACAGTTATGTACTTC
TRBV5-8	once	TRBD1	TRBJ1-2	CASSSGQRYYGYTF	TGTGCCAGCAGCTCGGGACAGCGCTACTATGGCTACACCTTC
TRBV7-9	NA	TRBD2	TRBJ2-7	CASSRERERGEQYF	TGTGCCAGCAGCCGCGAGCGGGAGCGGGGCGAGCAGTACTTC
TRBV10-1	NA	NA	TRBJ2-1	CASCRGVGSYNEQFF	TGCGCCAGCTGCCGAGGTGTAGGCTCCTACAATGAGCAGTTCTTC
TRBV30	few	TRBD1	TRBJ1-4	CAWTLRTGGSEKLFF	TGTGCCTGGACCCTTCGGACAGGGGGTTCTGAAAAACTGTTTTTT
TRBV5-4	NA	TRBD1	TRBJ1-4	CASRPDRWSEKLFF	TGTGCCAGCAGACCGGACAGGTGGAGTGAAAAACTGTTTTTT
TRBV19	NA	TRBD1	TRBJ2-3	CASSPGTATTADTQYF	TGTGCCAGTAGTCCCGGGACAGCAACGACAGCAGATACGCAGTATTTT
TRBV2	NA	NA	TRBJ2-3	CASSEGTSPLNTQYF	TGTGCCAGCAGTGAAGGGACAAGTCCCTTGAATACGCAGTATTTT
TRBV7-8	NA	TRBD2	TRBJ2-1	CASSLVLGTRYNEQFF	TGTGCCAGCAGCTTAGTTTTGGGGACTAGATACAATGAGCAGTTCTTC
TRBV6-5	NA	TRBD1	TRBJ2-5	CASSPRGQMETQYF	TGTGCCAGCAGCCCCAGGGGGCAAATGGAGACCCAGTACTTC
TRBV4-1	NA	TRBD1	TRBJ1-1	CASSPKAVTGTEAFF	TGCGCCAGCAGCCCTAAAGCGGTGACAGGGACTGAAGCTTTCTTT
TRBV6-1	NA	TRBD1	TRBJ1-3	CASNPDRGFLNTIYF	TGTGCCAGCAATCCTGACAGGGGGTTCCTTAACACCATATATTTT
TRBV5-4	NA	TRBD2	TRBJ2-7	CASSFGGAGEQYF	TGTGCCAGCAGCTTCGGGGGGGCCGGGGAGCAGTACTTC